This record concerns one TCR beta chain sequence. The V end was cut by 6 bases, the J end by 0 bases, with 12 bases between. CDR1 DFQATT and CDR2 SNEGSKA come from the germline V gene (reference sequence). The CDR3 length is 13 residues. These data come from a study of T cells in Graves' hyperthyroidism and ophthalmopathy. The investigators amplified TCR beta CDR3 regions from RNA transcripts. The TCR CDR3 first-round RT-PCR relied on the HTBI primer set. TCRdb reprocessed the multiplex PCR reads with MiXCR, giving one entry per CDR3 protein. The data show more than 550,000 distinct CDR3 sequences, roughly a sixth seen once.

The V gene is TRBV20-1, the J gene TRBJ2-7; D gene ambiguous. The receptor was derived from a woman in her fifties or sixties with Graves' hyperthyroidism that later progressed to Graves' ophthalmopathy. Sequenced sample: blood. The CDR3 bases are TGCAGTGCAAAGATACCGCTCTCCTACGAGCAGTACTTC. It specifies CSAKIPLSYEQYF.